This TCR beta chain was captured in a study of blood T cells in healthy people across ages. Concerning this clonotype: No antigen is known for it.

It was with a sample-barcoded 5' primer and a J-beta primer mix that a second PCR of roughly 7 to 12 cycles was run. From each sample, at least 3 million paired-end reads containing CDR3 were obtained. TCRdb reprocessed the 5' RACE reads via MiXCR and lists one record per CDR3 protein. The data hold over 300,000 distinct CDR3 sequences, with roughly half observed a single time. Broader study findings: Nothing was known about donor CMV status, and this possibly confounded expanded clonotype changes.

The individuals who served as donors were healthy Caucasians living in Russia, aged about 6 to 100. The sample comprised blood. The clonotype was recovered from a man in his 60s in good health.

The CDR3 sequence is CATSRLSGSWGEQYF. The CDR3 DNA reads TGTGCCACCAGCAGGCTTAGCGGGAGTTGGGGTGAGCAGTACTTC. The chain has TRBV15 and TRBJ2-4, with TRBD2 matching over 9 bases. There are 15 residues in the CDR3. CDR1 and CDR2 (germline): LNHNV, YYDKDF (reference sequence). Losses at the gene ends were 3 bases for V and 13 bases for J; bases not matched to a gene: 13.